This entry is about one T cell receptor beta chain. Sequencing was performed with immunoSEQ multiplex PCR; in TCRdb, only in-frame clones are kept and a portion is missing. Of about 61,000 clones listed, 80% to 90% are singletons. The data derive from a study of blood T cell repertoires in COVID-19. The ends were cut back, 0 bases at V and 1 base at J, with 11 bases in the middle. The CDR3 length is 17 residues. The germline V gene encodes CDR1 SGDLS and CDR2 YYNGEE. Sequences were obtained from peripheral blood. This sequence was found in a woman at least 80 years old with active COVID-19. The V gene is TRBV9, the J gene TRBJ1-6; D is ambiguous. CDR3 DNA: TGTGCCAGCAGCGTAGGGGTGGGCAGGTCCTATAATTCACCCCTCCACTTT. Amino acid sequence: CASSVGVGRSYNSPLHF.